The present T cell receptor (beta chain) was sequenced within a study of blood T cell repertoires in COVID-19. About the study: From the United States, Italy and Spain came samples of acute and convalescent COVID-19. PBMCs, B-cell-depleted T cells, or T cells were the source of the cDNA or gDNA that made up the material.

Sequencing was performed with immunoSEQ multiplex PCR; in TCRdb, only in-frame clones are kept and a portion is missing. The sample has over 110,000 clones; around 80% are singletons. Germline values: CDR1 MNHEY, CDR2 SVGAGI. CDR3 length equals 12 residues. Trimming took off 7 bases at V and 5 bases at J, with 11 bases between the two ends. The sequencing input was peripheral blood. This sequence was found in a man in his sixties or seventies who had recovered from COVID-19. V is TRBV6-5 and J is TRBJ2-5; perhaps TRBD2 as D (5 bases). CDR3 nucleotides: TGTGCCAGCACATCGGAGGAGGAGACCCAGTACTTC. Translating it yields CASTSEEETQYF.